The source of this T cell receptor beta chain is a study of blood T cell repertoires in COVID-19. Measured with immunoSEQ multiplex PCR; TCRdb has only the in-frame clones, and not every one. The table has around 300,000 clones, approximately 88% seen once. Self-reported history from a screening survey and questionnaire set each donor's cohort. The junction had 8 bases not matched to a gene; V was cut back by 0 bases and J by 5 bases. CDR1 is PRHDT, CDR2 FYEKMQ, per germline (reference sequence). The CDR3 spans 17 residues. The specimen was PBMCs or T cells enriched from blood (not recorded which). The chain is built from TRBV13 and TRBJ2-2; TRBD1 aligns across 8 bases. The origin of this receptor is a man younger than 40 who had recovered from COVID-19. The CDR3 loop is CASSLGLQGARTGELFF. In DNA form, the CDR3 reads TGTGCCAGCAGCTTAGGCCTCCAGGGGGCAAGGACCGGGGAGCTGTTTTTT.